The 24 T cell receptor beta chains reported below all come from one sample, sequenced in a study of OX40 agonist ivuxolimab in advanced cancers. TCRdb's copy holds only in-frame clones and misses some; the assay was immunoSEQ multiplex PCR. The data contain tens of thousands of clones, 85% to 95% of them seen just once; the ten biggest clones take up roughly 13%. Sequences were derived from CD4+ or CD8+ T cells sorted from blood, sampled in a trial of the OX40 agonist ivuxolimab. The receptors originated from an adult with an advanced solid tumor such as melanoma, head and neck, liver or kidney cancer.

The CDR3 protein is CASSLWREGTGELFF. CDR3 bases: TGTGCCAGCAGTTTATGGCGGGAGGGGACCGGGGAGCTGTTTTTT. The chain carries TRBV28 and TRBJ2-2; 9 bases are a match to TRBD2. With V trimmed by 0 bases and J by 5 bases, 1 base remained unmatched. The V gene's germline CDR1 is MDHEN and CDR2 SYDVKM. CDR3 length: 15 amino acids.

V usage is TRBV25-1 and J usage is TRBJ1-2; D unresolved. CDR1 MGHDK and CDR2 SYGVNS come from the germline V gene. The CDR3 has 13 residues. The V and J ends lost 4 bases and 4 bases respectively, with 10 bases between them. The chain's CDR3 is CASSGGFSYGYTF. The CDR3 DNA is TGTGCCAGCAGTGGAGGCTTCAGCTATGGCTACACCTTC.

V is TRBV9 and J is TRBJ1-4, with unresolved D. The CDR3 covers 15 residues. Per germline, CDR1 SGDLS and CDR2 YYNGEE. Trimming stripped 6 bases from V and 0 bases from J, with 12 bases between. CDR3 DNA sequence: TGTGCCAGCACCCGTTGGGGTGCAACTAATGAAAAACTGTTTTTT. Translated: CASTRWGATNEKLFF.

V gene TRBV9 combines with J gene TRBJ2-7; D not certain. The CDR3 length is 13 residues. The ends were cut back, 2 bases at V and 3 bases at J, with 9 bases in the middle. The germline gives CDR1 SGDLS, CDR2 YYNGEE. For the CDR3, the DNA is TGTGCCAGCAGCGTCGCAGGAGACTACGAGCAGTACTTC. It encodes CASSVAGDYEQYF.

This chain uses TRBV27 with TRBJ2-1, with D uncertain. Per germline, CDR1 MNHEY and CDR2 SMNVEV (reference sequence). This CDR3 has 11 amino acids. The germline V and J ends were trimmed by 3 bases and 7 bases, with 4 bases remaining between them. The CDR3 DNA follows: TGTGCCAGCAGTTTGAGTAATGAGCAGTTCTTC. Translation gives CASSLSNEQFF.

The chain combines TRBV5-6 with TRBJ1-5; TRBD1 agrees at 9 bases. The trim removed 2 bases at V and 5 bases at J, leaving 2 bases unmatched. Germline CDR1 reads SGHDT; CDR2 reads YYEEEE. This CDR3 region has 14 residues. This CDR3 reads CASSFGQGYQPQHF. CDR3 coding DNA: TGTGCCAGCAGCTTCGGACAGGGGTATCAGCCCCAGCATTTT.

V usage is TRBV6-5 and J usage is TRBJ1-2, with 8 positions matching TRBD1. The CDR3 spans 15 residues. Germline CDR1 reads MNHEY; CDR2 reads SVGAGI. V shed 0 bases and J 5 bases; nucleotides not matched to a gene: 5. CDR3 residues: CASSYSQGARYGYTF. The DNA for the CDR3 is TGTGCCAGCAGTTACTCCCAGGGGGCCCGATATGGCTACACCTTC.

This chain uses TRBV7-6 with TRBJ1-1; no firm D call. V was trimmed by 1 base and J by 7 bases, leaving 7 bases between them. Germline loops: CDR1 SGHVS, CDR2 FNYEAQ. The CDR3 spans 12 residues. CDR3 in DNA: TGTGCCAGCAGCTTAGGAAGTCGTGAAGCTTTCTTT. It encodes CASSLGSREAFF.

The chain combines TRBV6-1 with TRBJ1-1, with no clear D. V was shortened by 4 bases and J by 0 bases, with 18 bases between the two germline ends. The germline CDR1 and CDR2 sequences are MNHNS and SASEGT. This CDR3 is 17 amino acids long. The CDR3 DNA reads TGTGCCAGCAGTGCGGGCGGACTCATTGGCATGAACACTGAAGCTTTCTTT. This gives the protein CASSAGGLIGMNTEAFF.

The chain uses TRBV5-1 and TRBJ2-2; D gene ambiguous. The CDR3 extends over 15 amino acids. CDR1 SGHRS and CDR2 YFSETQ come from the germline V gene. Trimming took 2 bases from V and 3 from J, leaving 11 bases between them. The CDR3 sequence is CASSFWQADTGELFF. CDR3 DNA: TGCGCCAGCAGCTTTTGGCAAGCCGACACCGGGGAGCTGTTTTTT.

The chain has TRBV9 and TRBJ1-2, with a possible D match to TRBD1 (6 bases). This CDR3 spans 16 amino acids. CDR1 and CDR2 from the germline V gene are SGDLS and YYNGEE. The germline V and J ends were trimmed by 0 bases and 5 bases, with 17 bases remaining between them. CDR3 in DNA: TGTGCCAGCAGCGTAGCCCCATTGGACAGCCCTTATGGCTACACCTTC. It translates to CASSVAPLDSPYGYTF.

The chain is built from TRBV5-1 and TRBJ2-2; D ambiguous. Trimming took off 4 bases at V and 6 bases at J, with 7 bases between the two ends. The CDR3 covers 12 residues. The germline CDR1 and CDR2 sequences are SGHRS and YFSETQ. The CDR3 bases are TGCGCCAGCAGCCAGTGGGCCGGGGAGCTGTTTTTT. This translates into CASSQWAGELFF. The entire variable domain, with the rest obtained from reference TRBV5-1 and TRBJ2-2, is as follows: KAGVTQTPRYLIKTRGQQVTLSCSPISGHRSVSWYQQTPGQGLQFLFEYFSETQRNKGNFPGRFSGRQFSNSRSEMNVSTLELGDSALYLCASSQWAGELFFGEGSRLTVL.

The chain carries TRBV28 and TRBJ2-3; perhaps TRBD1 as D (6 bases). The CDR3 has 14 residues. Trimming took 7 bases from V and 2 from J, leaving 13 bases between them. Germline V lookup: CDR1 MDHEN, CDR2 SYDVKM. CDR3 in amino acids: CASTQGRVTDTQYF. The CDR3 DNA reads as TGTGCCAGCACACAGGGACGGGTCACAGATACGCAGTATTTT.

V and J are TRBV7-8 and TRBJ2-5; no firm D call. The CDR3 runs to 20 residues. In germline, CDR1 is SGHVS, CDR2 FQNEAQ. V was trimmed by 6 bases and J by 1 base, leaving 30 bases between them. In nucleotides, the CDR3 is TGTGCCAGCAGTTCAATTAGCTACTATCCGCATTTGCCGATCCAAGAGACCCAGTACTTC. It is translated as CASSSISYYPHLPIQETQYF.

The chain is built from TRBV4-2 and TRBJ2-7; 11 bases align to TRBD2. J was trimmed by 6 bases and V by 5 bases; bases with no gene match: 12. This CDR3 comprises 16 residues. Germline CDR1 reads LGHNA; CDR2 reads YNFKEQ. The CDR3 sequence: CASSTGLADVRGEQYF. The CDR3 region has the DNA TGTGCCAGCAGCACGGGACTAGCGGACGTTCGGGGCGAGCAGTACTTC.

The chain links TRBV18 to TRBJ2-1; 8 positions match TRBD2. The junction had 10 bases not matched to a gene; V was cut back by 3 bases and J by 9 bases. The germline gives CDR1 KGHSH, CDR2 LQKENI. This CDR3 region has 15 residues. The CDR3 nucleotides are TGTGCCAGCTCACCCGGGGTAGCGGGGAGTGGTGAGCAGTTCTTC. It encodes CASSPGVAGSGEQFF.

The V and J genes are TRBV5-6 and TRBJ1-3, with D maybe TRBD1 (6 bases). This CDR3 region has 16 residues. Trimming left V 4 bases short and J 0 bases short, with 14 bases between. Germline V gene lookup returns CDR1 SGHDT and CDR2 YYEEEE. This CDR3 is CASSVGGAYSGNTIYF. The CDR3 DNA reads as TGTGCCAGCAGCGTTGGGGGGGCCTACTCTGGAAACACCATATATTTT. Using reference TRBV5-6 and TRBJ1-3 for the parts outside the CDR3, the full variable domain is DAGVTQSPTHLIKTRGQQVTLRCSPKSGHDTVSWYQQALGQGPQFIFQYYEEEERQRGNFPDRFSGHQFPNYSSELNVNALLLGDSALYLCASSVGGAYSGNTIYFGEGSWLTVV.

The J gene is TRBJ2-5, the V gene TRBV4-1, with D possibly TRBD1 on 6 matching bases. The CDR3 has 16 amino acids. The V end lost 3 bases, the J end lost 4 bases, and 18 bases lay between the germline ends. Germline CDR1 MGHRA, CDR2 YSYEKL. The CDR3 coding sequence is TGCGCCAGCAGCCAGGGCCGCAACAGGGAGTTAGAGACCCAGTACTTC. Protein: CASSQGRNRELETQYF.

The chain carries TRBV5-1 and TRBJ2-7; 9 bases agree with TRBD2. This CDR3 region has 15 residues. J lost 5 bases, V lost 0 bases, and 6 bases had no gene match. Germline-derived CDR1 and CDR2 are SGHRS and YFSETQ. The CDR3 loop reads CASSLVLREGDEQYF. The CDR3 coding sequence is TGCGCCAGCAGCTTGGTGTTGCGGGAGGGCGACGAGCAGTACTTC.

The rearrangement joins TRBV18 to TRBJ2-7; 7 bases align to TRBD1. Germline CDR1 is KGHSH and CDR2 is LQKENI. CDR3 length equals 15 residues. J lost 0 bases, V lost 4 bases, and 6 bases had no gene match. CDR3 nucleotide sequence: TGTGCCAGCTCACTCAGACAGGGAATCTCCTACGAGCAGTACTTC. This codes for CASSLRQGISYEQYF.

The chain carries TRBV27 and TRBJ1-1; no firm D call. This CDR3 spans 13 amino acids. Germline assignment: CDR1 MNHEY and CDR2 SMNVEV (reference sequence). Trimming left V 3 bases short and J 4 bases short, with 9 bases between. This chain's CDR3 is CASSFATLTEAFF. CDR3 sequence (DNA): TGTGCCAGCAGTTTCGCGACTCTCACTGAAGCTTTCTTT.

J is TRBJ2-1 and V is TRBV9; D is perhaps TRBD1 or TRBD2 (6 bases each). V lost 0 bases to trimming and J lost 3 bases, with 13 bases between them. The germline CDR1 and CDR2 sequences are SGDLS and YYNGEE. The CDR3 runs 16 residues. The CDR3 reads CASSVGWGAIYNEQFF. CDR3 sequence (DNA): TGTGCCAGCAGCGTAGGATGGGGGGCGATCTACAATGAGCAGTTCTTC.

A few counts support this clone. The rearrangement links TRBV6-4 to TRBJ1-2; TRBD1 agrees at 8 bases. The CDR3 length is 14 residues. The germline V gene encodes CDR1 MRHNA and CDR2 SNTAGT. V dropped 5 bases and J dropped 4; count of bases not matched to a gene: 6. The DNA of the CDR3 is TGTGCCAGCAGTCCTCCAGGGGGCACCTATGGCTACACCTTC. Its translation is CASSPPGGTYGYTF.

The chain links TRBV7-9 to TRBJ2-3, with 8 bases that match TRBD2. The germline CDR1 and CDR2 sequences are SEHNR and FQNEAQ (reference sequence). The J segment lost 2 bases and the V segment lost 5 bases, leaving 15 bases of the junction unmatched. This CDR3 is 18 amino acids long. The CDR3 here is CASSPPGPGGLDTDTQYF. The CDR3 coding sequence is TGTGCCAGCAGCCCTCCGGGCCCGGGGGGGCTAGACACAGATACGCAGTATTTT. The full variable domain, its missing parts supplied by reference TRBV7-9 and TRBJ2-3, is DTGVSQNPRHKITKRGQNVTFRCDPISEHNRLYWYRQTLGQGPEFLTYFQNEAQLEKSRLLSDRFSAERPKGSFSTLEIQRTEQGDSAMYLCASSPPGPGGLDTDTQYFGPGTRLTVL.